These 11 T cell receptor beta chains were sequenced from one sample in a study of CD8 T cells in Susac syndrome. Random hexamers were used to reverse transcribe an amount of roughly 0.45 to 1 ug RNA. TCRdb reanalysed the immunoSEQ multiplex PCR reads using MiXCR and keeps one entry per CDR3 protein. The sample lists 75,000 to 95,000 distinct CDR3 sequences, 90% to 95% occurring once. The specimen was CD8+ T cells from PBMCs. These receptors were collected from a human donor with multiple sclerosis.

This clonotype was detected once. This chain's CDR3 is CASSHYSGDTQYF. CDR3 nucleotide sequence: TGTGCCAGCAGTCATTATAGTGGAGATACGCAGTATTTT. The chain carries TRBV12-3 or TRBV12-4 and TRBJ2-3; D unclear. V was cut by 5 bases and J by 5 bases, with 11 bases left in between. The CDR3 covers 13 residues.

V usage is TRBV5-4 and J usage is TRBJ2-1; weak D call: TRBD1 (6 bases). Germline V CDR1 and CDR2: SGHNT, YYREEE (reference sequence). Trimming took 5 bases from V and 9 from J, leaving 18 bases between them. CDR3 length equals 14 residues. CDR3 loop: CASSYTGKKSEQFF. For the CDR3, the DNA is TGTGCCAGCAGTTATACAGGGAAGAAAAGTGAGCAGTTCTTC.

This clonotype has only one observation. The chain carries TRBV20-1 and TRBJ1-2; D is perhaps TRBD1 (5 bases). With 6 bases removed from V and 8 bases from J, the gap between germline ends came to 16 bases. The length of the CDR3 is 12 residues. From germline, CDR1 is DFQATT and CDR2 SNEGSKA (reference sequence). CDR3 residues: CSAPGRGPGYTF. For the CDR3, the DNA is TGCAGTGCCCCTGGCCGGGGCCCCGGCTACACCTTC.

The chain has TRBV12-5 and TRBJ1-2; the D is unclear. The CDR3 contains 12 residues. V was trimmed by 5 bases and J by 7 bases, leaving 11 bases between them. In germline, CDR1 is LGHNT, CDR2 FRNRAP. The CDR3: CASGPEGLGYTF. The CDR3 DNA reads TGTGCTAGTGGTCCAGAGGGCCTTGGCTACACCTTC.

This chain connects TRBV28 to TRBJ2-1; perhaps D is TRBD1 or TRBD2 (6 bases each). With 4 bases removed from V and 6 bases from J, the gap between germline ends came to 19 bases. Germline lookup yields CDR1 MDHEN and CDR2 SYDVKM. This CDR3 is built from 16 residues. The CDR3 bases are TGTGCCAGCAGTTCCGGAACAGGGTTCGGGGGCAATGAGCAGTTCTTC. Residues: CASSSGTGFGGNEQFF.

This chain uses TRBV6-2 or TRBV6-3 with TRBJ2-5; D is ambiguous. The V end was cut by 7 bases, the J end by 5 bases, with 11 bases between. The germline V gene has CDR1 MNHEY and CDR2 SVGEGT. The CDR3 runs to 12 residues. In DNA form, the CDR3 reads TGTGCCAGCACACTCAATGGGGAGACCCAGTACTTC. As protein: CASTLNGETQYF.

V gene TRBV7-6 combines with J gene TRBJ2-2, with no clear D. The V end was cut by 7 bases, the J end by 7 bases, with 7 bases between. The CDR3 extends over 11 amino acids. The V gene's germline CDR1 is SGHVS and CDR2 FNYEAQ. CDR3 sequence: CASTTVGELFF. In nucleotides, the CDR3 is TGTGCCAGCACCACAGTCGGGGAGCTGTTTTTT.

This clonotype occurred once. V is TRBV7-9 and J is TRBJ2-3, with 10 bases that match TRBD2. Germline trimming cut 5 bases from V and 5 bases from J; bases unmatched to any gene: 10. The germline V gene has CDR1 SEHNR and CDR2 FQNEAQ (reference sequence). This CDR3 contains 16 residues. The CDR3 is CASSVLSGGAEDTQYF. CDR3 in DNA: TGTGCCAGCAGCGTACTCAGCGGGGGGGCCGAAGATACGCAGTATTTT.

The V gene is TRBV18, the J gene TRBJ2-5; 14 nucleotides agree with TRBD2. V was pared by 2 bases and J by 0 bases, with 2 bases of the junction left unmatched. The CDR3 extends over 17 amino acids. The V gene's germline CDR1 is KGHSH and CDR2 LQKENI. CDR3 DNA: TGTGCCAGCTCACCAACGGGACTAGCGGGGGACCAAGAGACCCAGTACTTC. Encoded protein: CASSPTGLAGDQETQYF.

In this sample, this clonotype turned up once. The CDR3 nucleotides are TGTGCCAGCAGCAATACAGGGGCCTACGAGCAGTACTTC. Translation gives CASSNTGAYEQYF. The chain recombines TRBV6-5 with TRBJ2-7; 7 bases match TRBD1. Germline V gene data show CDR1 as MNHEY and CDR2 as SVGAGI. With 6 bases clipped from V and 2 bases from J, the junction kept 4 bases outside the gene matches. This CDR3 spans 13 amino acids.

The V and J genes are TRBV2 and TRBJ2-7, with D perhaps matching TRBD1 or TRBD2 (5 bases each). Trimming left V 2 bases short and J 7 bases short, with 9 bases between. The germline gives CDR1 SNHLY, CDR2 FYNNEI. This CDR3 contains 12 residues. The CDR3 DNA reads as TGTGCCAGCAGTGAAATGGGGGTTGAGCAGTACTTC. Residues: CASSEMGVEQYF.